What follows is one TCR beta chain and its context. Its antigen is not known. TCR beta cDNA libraries included unique molecular identifiers. TCRdb re-analysed the PCR reads in MiXCR, keeping a single row per CDR3 protein. The data contain about 820,000 distinct CDR3 sequences, about 57% of them singletons. This CDR3 is 15 amino acids long. CDR1 is WSHSY, CDR2 SAAADI, per germline. V shed 4 bases and J 9 bases; nucleotides not matched to a gene: 12. The data stem from a study of post-analysis software for immune sequencing data. Study-wide findings and caveats: The five TRBV segments detected at higher frequency in patients than in controls included TRBV5-6, TRBV5-1 and TRBV20-1. Comparison with controls showed significantly lower normalized Chao1 diversity in multiple sclerosis patients. Same-batch samples co-clustered strongly by F measure.

The source is a girl aged 5-17 years with multiple sclerosis. Sequencing used blood. The chain has TRBV10-2 and TRBJ2-1; 7 nucleotides agree with TRBD2. The CDR3 DNA reads as TGCGCCAGCAGTGCTCCAGCGGGACTCAGTTCTGAGCAGTTCTTC. It yields the protein CASSAPAGLSSEQFF.